A selection of T cell receptor beta chains follows, all from one sample in a study of cytomegalovirus exposure and HLA in healthy donors. Profiling relied on immunoSEQ multiplex PCR, and the TCRdb table lists in-frame clones only, not all of them. The repertoire consists of roughly 120,000 clones, with around 81% occurring once and the leading ten covering about 3.9%. The sequenced sample consisted of PBMCs. All receptors come from a woman in her twenties or thirties in good health and CMV-seronegative. CDR3s include the opening cysteine and the closing phenylalanine or tryptophan. D genes are given only for firm matches. Size tells how often a clone was seen (once, few, many) or the class of an expanded clone, and some rows leave it out.

TRBJ2-3 few NA TRBV5-1 CASSFEGGSTDTQYF TGCGCCAGCAGCTTTGAGGGGGGGAGCACAGATACGCAGTATTTT
TRBJ1-1 few NA TRBV7-9 CASSLVLDTEAFF TGTGCCAGCAGCTTAGTACTTGACACTGAAGCTTTCTTT
TRBJ2-7 NA TRBD1 TRBV7-8 CASNLARTGPYEQYF TGTGCCAGCAACTTAGCCCGGACAGGGCCCTACGAGCAGTACTTC
TRBJ2-7 NA NA TRBV7-8 CASSLVLGAVSYEQYF TGTGCCAGCAGCTTAGTTTTAGGGGCTGTCTCCTACGAGCAGTACTTC
TRBJ2-7 NA TRBD1 TRBV9 CASSSPGQGAGEQYF TGTGCCAGCAGCTCGCCGGGACAGGGGGCGGGAGAGCAGTACTTC
TRBJ1-2 NA NA TRBV7-9 CASSFSDSLNGYTF TGTGCCAGCAGCTTCTCGGACAGTTTAAATGGCTACACCTTC
TRBJ2-5 NA NA TRBV7-9 CASTPPVQETQYF TGTGCCAGCACCCCCCCGGTCCAAGAGACCCAGTACTTC
TRBJ2-3 NA NA TRBV19 CASSTKHTDTQYF TGTGCCAGTAGTACCAAACACACAGATACGCAGTATTTT
TRBJ2-1 few TRBD1 TRBV7-2 CASSPPSRGWEQFF TGTGCCAGCAGCCCACCGAGCAGGGGGTGGGAGCAGTTCTTC
TRBJ2-1 NA TRBD2 TRBV10-1 CASSERTSGSNEQFF TGCGCCAGCAGTGAGAGGACTAGCGGGAGCAATGAGCAGTTCTTC
TRBJ2-3 once NA TRBV30 CACGYRETDTQYF TGTGCCTGCGGATACAGGGAAACAGATACGCAGTATTTT
TRBJ1-2 NA TRBD1 TRBV28 CASSKGGLGGYTF TGTGCCAGCAGTAAAGGGGGCCTGGGAGGCTACACCTTC
TRBJ2-7 NA TRBD2 TRBV6-6 CASSYDLAGVGSEQYF TGTGCCAGCAGTTACGACCTAGCGGGAGTGGGTAGCGAGCAGTACTTC
TRBJ2-7 NA TRBD2 TRBV13 CASSPRGTSGSSYEQYF TGTGCCAGCAGCCCTAGAGGGACTAGCGGGAGCTCCTACGAGCAGTACTTC
TRBJ2-7 NA NA TRBV10-1 CASRGETIYEQYF TGCGCCAGCAGGGGAGAGACCATCTACGAGCAGTACTTC
TRBJ1-6 NA NA TRBV13 CASSSGRLTDYWSPLHF TGTGCCAGCAGCTCCGGCAGATTGACCGACTATTGGTCACCCCTCCACTTT
TRBJ1-1 NA NA TRBV9 CASSVRQDNTEAFF TGTGCCAGCAGCGTCAGACAGGACAACACTGAAGCTTTCTTT
TRBJ2-7 NA NA TRBV7-9 CASSLGGLDGYEQYF TGTGCCAGCAGCTTAGGCGGGCTAGACGGTTACGAGCAGTACTTC
TRBJ2-7 NA NA TRBV7-9 CASSPTSREQYF TGTGCCAGCAGCCCCACCTCGAGGGAGCAGTACTTC
TRBJ1-3 NA NA TRBV5-1 CASSLGSSGNTIYF TGCGCCAGCAGCTTGGGCAGCTCTGGAAACACCATATATTTT
TRBJ2-7 NA TRBD1 TRBV10-3 CAISGSGQGLYEQYF TGTGCCATCAGTGGCTCGGGACAGGGTTTATACGAGCAGTACTTC
TRBJ2-7 NA TRBD2 TRBV5-6 CASSGTSGLGEQYF TGTGCCAGCAGCGGGACTAGCGGGCTGGGGGAGCAGTACTTC
TRBJ1-6 NA TRBD1 TRBV2 CASTNEDRANGSPLHF TGTGCCAGCACAAACGAGGACAGGGCGAATGGCTCACCCCTCCACTTT
TRBJ2-7 NA TRBD2 TRBV19 CASSLLGLAGVYEQYF TGTGCCAGTAGTCTGTTGGGACTAGCGGGAGTCTACGAGCAGTACTTC
TRBJ2-7 NA TRBD1 TRBV18 CASSPVPGQGSYEQYF TGTGCCAGCTCACCAGTTCCGGGACAGGGTTCATACGAGCAGTACTTC
TRBJ1-1 NA TRBD1 TRBV6-5 CASSWDRGNTEAFF TGTGCCAGCAGTTGGGACAGGGGGAACACTGAAGCTTTCTTT
TRBJ2-1 NA NA TRBV28 CASPPGGRVFNEQFF TGTGCCAGCCCCCCTGGAGGGCGGGTTTTTAATGAGCAGTTCTTC
TRBJ1-1 NA NA TRBV27 CASSLGGADTEAFF TGTGCCAGCAGTTTGGGGGGGGCTGACACTGAAGCTTTCTTT
TRBJ2-1 NA NA TRBV2 CASSWTASYNEQFF TGTGCCAGCAGTTGGACAGCGTCCTACAATGAGCAGTTCTTC
TRBJ2-1 NA NA TRBV10-1 CASSAGSVYNEQFF TGCGCCAGCAGTGCCGGGTCAGTTTACAATGAGCAGTTCTTC
TRBJ2-5 NA TRBD1 TRBV10-3 CAIRGTGGQYQETQYF TGTGCCATCAGAGGGACAGGGGGACAGTACCAAGAGACCCAGTACTTC
TRBJ1-5 NA NA TRBV6-1 CASSEEGLSNQPQHF TGTGCCAGCAGTGAAGAGGGGTTAAGCAATCAGCCCCAGCATTTT
TRBJ1-1 few NA TRBV9 CASSVGGMAEAFF TGTGCCAGCAGCGTAGGAGGTATGGCTGAAGCTTTCTTT
TRBJ2-1 NA TRBD1 TRBV18 CASSQTGGEGYNEQFF TGTGCCAGCTCACAGACAGGGGGCGAAGGATACAATGAGCAGTTCTTC